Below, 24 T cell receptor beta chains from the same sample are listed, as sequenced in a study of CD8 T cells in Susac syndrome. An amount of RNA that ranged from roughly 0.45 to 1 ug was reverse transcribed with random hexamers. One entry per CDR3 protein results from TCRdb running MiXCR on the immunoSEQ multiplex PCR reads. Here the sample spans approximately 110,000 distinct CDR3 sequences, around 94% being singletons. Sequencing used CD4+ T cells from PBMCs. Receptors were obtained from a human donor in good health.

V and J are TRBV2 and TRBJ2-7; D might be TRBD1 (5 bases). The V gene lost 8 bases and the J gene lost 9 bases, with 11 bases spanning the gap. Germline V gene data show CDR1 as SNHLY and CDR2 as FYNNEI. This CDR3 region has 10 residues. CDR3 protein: CASGAIGQYF. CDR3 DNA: TGTGCCAGCGGGGCCATAGGGCAGTACTTC.

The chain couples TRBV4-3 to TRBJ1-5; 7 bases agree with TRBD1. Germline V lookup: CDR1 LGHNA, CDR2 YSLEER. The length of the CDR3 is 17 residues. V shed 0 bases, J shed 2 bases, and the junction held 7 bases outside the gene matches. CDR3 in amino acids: CASSQEMSTGGNQPQHF. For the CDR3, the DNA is TGCGCCAGCAGCCAAGAGATGAGCACAGGGGGCAATCAGCCCCAGCATTTT.

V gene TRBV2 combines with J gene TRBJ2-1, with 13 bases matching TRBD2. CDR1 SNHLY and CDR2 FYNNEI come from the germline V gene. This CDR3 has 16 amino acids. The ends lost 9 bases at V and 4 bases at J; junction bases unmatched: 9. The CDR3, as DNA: TGTGCCAGTGAATGGACTAGCGGGAGTACTTACAATGAGCAGTTCTTC. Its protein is CASEWTSGSTYNEQFF.

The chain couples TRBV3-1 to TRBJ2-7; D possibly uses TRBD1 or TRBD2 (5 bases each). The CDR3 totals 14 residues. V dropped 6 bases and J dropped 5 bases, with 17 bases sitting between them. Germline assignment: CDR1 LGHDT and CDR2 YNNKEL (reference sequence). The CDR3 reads CASRDIGAADEQYF. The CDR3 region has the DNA TGTGCCAGCAGGGATATCGGGGCCGCAGACGAGCAGTACTTC.

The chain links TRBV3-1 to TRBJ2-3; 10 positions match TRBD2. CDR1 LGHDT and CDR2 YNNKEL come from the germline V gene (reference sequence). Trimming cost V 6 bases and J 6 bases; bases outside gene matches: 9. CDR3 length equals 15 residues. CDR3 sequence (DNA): TGTGCCAGCAGTCGCCTAGCGGGAGCGATGGATACGCAGTATTTT. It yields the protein CASSRLAGAMDTQYF.

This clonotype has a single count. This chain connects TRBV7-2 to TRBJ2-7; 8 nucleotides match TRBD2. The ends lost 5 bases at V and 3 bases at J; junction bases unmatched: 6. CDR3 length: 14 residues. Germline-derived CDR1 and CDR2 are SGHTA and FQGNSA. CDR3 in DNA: TGTGCCAGCAGCAGCGGGAGTTTCCACTACGAGCAGTACTTC. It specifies CASSSGSFHYEQYF.

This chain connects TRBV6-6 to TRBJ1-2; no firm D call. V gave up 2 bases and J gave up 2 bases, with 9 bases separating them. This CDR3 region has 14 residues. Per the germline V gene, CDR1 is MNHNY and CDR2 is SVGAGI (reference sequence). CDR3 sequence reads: CASSYGVGNYGYTF. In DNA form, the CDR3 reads TGTGCCAGCAGTTACGGGGTCGGAAACTATGGCTACACCTTC.

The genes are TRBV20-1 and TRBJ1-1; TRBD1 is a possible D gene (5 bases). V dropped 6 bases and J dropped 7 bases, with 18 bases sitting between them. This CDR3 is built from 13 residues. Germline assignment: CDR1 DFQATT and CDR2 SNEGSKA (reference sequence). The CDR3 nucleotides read TGCAGTGCCCCGGAGCAGGGTGGCATTGAAGCTTTCTTT. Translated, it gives CSAPEQGGIEAFF.

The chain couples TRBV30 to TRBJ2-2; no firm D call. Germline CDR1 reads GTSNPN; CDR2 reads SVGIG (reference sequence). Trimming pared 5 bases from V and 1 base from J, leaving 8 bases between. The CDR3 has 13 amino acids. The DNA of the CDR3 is TGTGCCTGGGGACGGAAGAACACCGGGGAGCTGTTTTTT. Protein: CAWGRKNTGELFF.

CDR3 DNA sequence: TGCGCCAGCAGCCGGGGGTATGGCAACTTAGGGGAGACCCAGTACTTC. Its protein is CASSRGYGNLGETQYF. The V call is TRBV5-1, the J call TRBJ2-5; tentatively, D is TRBD2 (6 bases). V dropped 4 bases and J dropped 5 bases, with 21 bases sitting between them. Germline V gives CDR1 SGHRS, CDR2 YFSETQ. This CDR3 comprises 16 residues.

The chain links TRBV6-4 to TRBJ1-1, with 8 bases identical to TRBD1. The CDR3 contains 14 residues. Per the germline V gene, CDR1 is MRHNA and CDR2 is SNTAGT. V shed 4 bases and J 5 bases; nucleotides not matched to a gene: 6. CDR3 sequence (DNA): TGTGCCAGCAGTGCTGGACAGGGTTCGACTGAAGCTTTCTTT. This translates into CASSAGQGSTEAFF.

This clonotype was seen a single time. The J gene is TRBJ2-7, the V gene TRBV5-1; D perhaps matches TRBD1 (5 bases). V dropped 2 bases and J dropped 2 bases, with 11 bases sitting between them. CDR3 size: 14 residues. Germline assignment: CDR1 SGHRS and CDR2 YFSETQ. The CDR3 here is CASSLQAKPYEQYF. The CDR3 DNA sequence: TGCGCCAGCAGCTTACAGGCTAAACCCTACGAGCAGTACTTC.

CDR3 residues: CASSPAALSDEQFF. Written as DNA, the CDR3 is TGTGCCAGCAGCCCGGCGGCACTTTCGGATGAGCAGTTCTTC. The rearrangement links TRBV7-9 to TRBJ2-1; D gene uncertain. The germline V gene has CDR1 SEHNR and CDR2 FQNEAQ (reference sequence). Trimming pared 5 bases from V and 8 bases from J, leaving 16 bases between. CDR3 length equals 14 residues.

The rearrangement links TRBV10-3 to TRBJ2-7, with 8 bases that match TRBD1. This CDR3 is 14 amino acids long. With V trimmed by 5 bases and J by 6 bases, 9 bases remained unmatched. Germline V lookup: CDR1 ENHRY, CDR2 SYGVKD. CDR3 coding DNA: TGTGCCATCAGTTTTGGACAGGGCGGCTCCGAGCAGTACTTC. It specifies CAISFGQGGSEQYF.

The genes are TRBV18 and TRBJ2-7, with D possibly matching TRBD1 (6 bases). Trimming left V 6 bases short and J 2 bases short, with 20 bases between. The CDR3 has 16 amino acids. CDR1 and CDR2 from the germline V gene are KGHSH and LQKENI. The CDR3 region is CASSPLDSQITYEQYF. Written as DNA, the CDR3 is TGTGCCAGCTCTCCCTTGGACAGCCAGATCACCTACGAGCAGTACTTC.

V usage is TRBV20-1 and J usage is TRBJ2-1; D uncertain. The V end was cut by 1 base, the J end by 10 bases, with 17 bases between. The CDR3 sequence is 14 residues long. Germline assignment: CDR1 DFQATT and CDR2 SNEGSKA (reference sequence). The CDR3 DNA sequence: TGCAGTGCTAGAGTGCCCGGTCAAATGGGAGAGCAGTTCTTC. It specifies CSARVPGQMGEQFF.

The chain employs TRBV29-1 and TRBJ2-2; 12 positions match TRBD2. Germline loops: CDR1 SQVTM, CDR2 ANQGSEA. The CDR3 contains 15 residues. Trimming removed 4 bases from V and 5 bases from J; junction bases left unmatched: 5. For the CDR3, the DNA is TGCAGCGTTGGAGGACTAGCGGGACGAACCGGGGAGCTGTTTTTT. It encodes CSVGGLAGRTGELFF.

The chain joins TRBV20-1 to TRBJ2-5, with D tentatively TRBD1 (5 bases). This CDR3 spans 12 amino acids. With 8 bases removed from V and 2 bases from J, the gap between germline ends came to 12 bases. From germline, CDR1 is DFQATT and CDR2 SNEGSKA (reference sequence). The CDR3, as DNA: TGCAGTTCCTACAGGAGTCAAGAGACCCAGTACTTC. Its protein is CSSYRSQETQYF.

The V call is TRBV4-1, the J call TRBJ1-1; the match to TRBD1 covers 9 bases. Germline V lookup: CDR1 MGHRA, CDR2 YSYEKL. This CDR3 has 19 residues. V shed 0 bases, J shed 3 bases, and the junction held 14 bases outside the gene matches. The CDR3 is CASSQDTGTGPKRDTEAFF. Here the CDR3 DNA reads TGCGCCAGCAGCCAAGACACCGGGACAGGGCCTAAAAGGGACACTGAAGCTTTCTTT.

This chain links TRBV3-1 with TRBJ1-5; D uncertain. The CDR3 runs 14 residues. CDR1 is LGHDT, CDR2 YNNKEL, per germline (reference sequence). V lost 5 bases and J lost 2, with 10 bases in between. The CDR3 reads CASSGSEGNQPQHF. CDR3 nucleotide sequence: TGTGCCAGCAGCGGGTCGGAGGGCAATCAGCCCCAGCATTTT.

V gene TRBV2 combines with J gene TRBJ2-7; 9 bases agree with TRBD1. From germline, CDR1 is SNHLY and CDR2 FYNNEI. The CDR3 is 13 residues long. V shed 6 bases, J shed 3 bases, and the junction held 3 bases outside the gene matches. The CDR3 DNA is TGTGCCAGCAGAGGGACAGGGATCTACGAGCAGTACTTC. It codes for CASRGTGIYEQYF.

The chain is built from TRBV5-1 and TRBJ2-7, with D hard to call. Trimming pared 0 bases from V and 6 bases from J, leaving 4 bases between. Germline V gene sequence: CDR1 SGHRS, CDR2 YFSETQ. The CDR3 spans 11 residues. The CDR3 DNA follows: TGCGCCAGCAGCTTGGAATTCGAGCAGTACTTC. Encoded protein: CASSLEFEQYF.

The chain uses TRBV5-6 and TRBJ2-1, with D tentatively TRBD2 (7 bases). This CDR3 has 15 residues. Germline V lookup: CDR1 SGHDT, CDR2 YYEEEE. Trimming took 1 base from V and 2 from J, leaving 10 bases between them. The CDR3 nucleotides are TGTGCCAGCAGCTTGCTAGGGGGGGCCTACAATGAGCAGTTCTTC. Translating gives CASSLLGGAYNEQFF.

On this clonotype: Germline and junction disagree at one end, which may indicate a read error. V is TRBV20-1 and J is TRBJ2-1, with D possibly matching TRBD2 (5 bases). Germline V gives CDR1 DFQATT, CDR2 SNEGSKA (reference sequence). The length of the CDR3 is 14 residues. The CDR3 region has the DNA TGCAGTGCCAGAGGTCGGGTCCTCACGGGGGAGCAGTTCTTC. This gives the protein CSARGRVLTGEQFF.